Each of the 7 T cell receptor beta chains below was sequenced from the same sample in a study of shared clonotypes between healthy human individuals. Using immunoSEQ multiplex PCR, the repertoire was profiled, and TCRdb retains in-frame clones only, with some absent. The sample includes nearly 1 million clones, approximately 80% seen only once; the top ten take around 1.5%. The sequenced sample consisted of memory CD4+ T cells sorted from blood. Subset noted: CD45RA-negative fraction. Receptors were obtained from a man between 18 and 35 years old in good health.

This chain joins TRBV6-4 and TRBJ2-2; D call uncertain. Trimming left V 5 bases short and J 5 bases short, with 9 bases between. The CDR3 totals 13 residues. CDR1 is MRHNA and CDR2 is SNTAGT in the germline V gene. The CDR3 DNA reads TGTGCCAGCAGTCCCGTCCCTACCGGGGAGCTGTTTTTT. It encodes CASSPVPTGELFF.

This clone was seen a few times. The CDR3 loop reads CASSVGLAGAPQGNEQFF. CDR3 in DNA: TGTGCCAGCAGCGTGGGACTAGCGGGGGCCCCCCAGGGCAATGAGCAGTTCTTC. V is TRBV9 and J is TRBJ2-1, with 14 bases identical to TRBD2. The CDR3 has 18 amino acids. Looked up from germline, CDR1 is SGDLS and CDR2 is YYNGEE. The J segment lost 6 bases and the V segment lost 2 bases, leaving 10 bases of the junction unmatched.

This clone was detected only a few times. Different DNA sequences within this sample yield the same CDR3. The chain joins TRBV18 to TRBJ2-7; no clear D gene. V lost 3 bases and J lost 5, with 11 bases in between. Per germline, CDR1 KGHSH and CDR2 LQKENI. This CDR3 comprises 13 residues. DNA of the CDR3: TGTGCCAGCTCACCCAGGACGGGCGACGAGCAGTACTTC. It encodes CASSPRTGDEQYF.

The CDR3 region is CASSGSGGFSNEQFF. The CDR3 DNA reads as TGTGCCAGCAGTGGTTCGGGGGGATTCTCCAATGAGCAGTTCTTC. This chain uses TRBV2 with TRBJ2-1; 7 positions match TRBD2. Germline values: CDR1 SNHLY, CDR2 FYNNEI. Losses at the gene ends were 4 bases for V and 6 bases for J; bases not matched to a gene: 9. This CDR3 is 15 amino acids long.

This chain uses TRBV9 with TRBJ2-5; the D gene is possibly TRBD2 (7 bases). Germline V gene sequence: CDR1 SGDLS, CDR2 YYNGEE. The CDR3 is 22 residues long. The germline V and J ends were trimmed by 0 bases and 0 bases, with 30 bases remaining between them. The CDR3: CASSVVGPFRGGHVLYQETQYF. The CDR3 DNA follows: TGTGCCAGCAGCGTAGTAGGCCCCTTTAGGGGGGGGCACGTATTATACCAAGAGACCCAGTACTTC.

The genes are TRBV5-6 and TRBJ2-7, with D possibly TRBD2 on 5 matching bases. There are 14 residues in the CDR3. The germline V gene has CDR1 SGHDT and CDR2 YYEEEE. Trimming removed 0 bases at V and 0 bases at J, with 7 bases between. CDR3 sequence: CASSLELVSYEQYF. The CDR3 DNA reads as TGTGCCAGCAGCTTGGAACTAGTCTCCTACGAGCAGTACTTC.

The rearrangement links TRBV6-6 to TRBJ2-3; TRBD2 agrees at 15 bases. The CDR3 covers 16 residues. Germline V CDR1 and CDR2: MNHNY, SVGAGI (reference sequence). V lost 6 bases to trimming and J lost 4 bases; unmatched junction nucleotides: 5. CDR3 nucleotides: TGTGCCAGCAGCCTCGGACTAGCGGGGGGGCCAGATACGCAGTATTTT. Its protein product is CASSLGLAGGPDTQYF.